These 2 T cell receptor beta chains share one sample of origin, sequenced in a study of T cell responses to AZD1222 COVID-19 vaccine. Here immunoSEQ multiplex PCR was the method, and the copy in TCRdb shows in-frame clones only, minus some. The sample gives roughly 120,000 clones, less than 90% of which show up once; just under 10% is in the top ten. The sample was peripheral blood, taken on day 0 of AZD1222 vaccination. The receptors come from an adult in good health.

This clone is a singleton in its sample. The chain couples TRBV4-3 to TRBJ2-2; D tentatively fits TRBD1 or TRBD2 (5 bases each). Germline CDR1 reads LGHNA; CDR2 reads YSLEER. This CDR3 region has 14 residues. Trimming pared 9 bases from V and 1 base from J, leaving 12 bases between. The CDR3: CASTGRMNTGELFF. DNA for the CDR3: TGCGCCAGTACGGGACGGATGAACACCGGGGAGCTGTTTTTT.

The J gene is TRBJ2-6, the V gene TRBV10-2, with unresolved D. Between the trimmed V and J ends, which lost 6 bases and 0 bases, there was a span of 15 bases. The CDR3 covers 17 residues. Germline V lookup: CDR1 WSHSY, CDR2 SAAADI. DNA for the CDR3: TGCGCCAGCAGCTCACCCTACTCAAGCTCTGGGGCCAACGTCCTGACTTTC. It translates to CASSSPYSSSGANVLTF.